This TCR beta chain was sequenced during a study of cytomegalovirus exposure and HLA in healthy donors. Overall study results and limits: The classifier reportedly diagnosed cytomegalovirus status with high specificity and sensitivity.

As for this clone: The antigen is not known.

Generated by immunoSEQ multiplex PCR, the TCRdb table keeps only in-frame clones and is missing some. The table has a few hundred thousand clones, 70% to 90% seen once. Germline trimming cut 2 bases from V and 7 bases from J; bases unmatched to any gene: 3. The CDR3 consists of 13 residues. In germline, CDR1 is MDHEN, CDR2 SYDVKM. The donors belonged to the roughly 110-subject validation cohort, separate from the roughly 700-subject first cohort. This chain connects TRBV28 to TRBJ2-3, with TRBD1 matching 7 bases. Sequenced input: PBMCs. The sequence was collected from a woman younger than 30 in good health and CMV-seronegative. In DNA, the CDR3 is TGTGCCAGCAGTTTACAGGGGGTAAATACGCAGTATTTT. Its protein is CASSLQGVNTQYF. Based on the CDR3 plus reference TRBV28 and TRBJ2-3, the full variable domain is DVKVTQSSRYLVKRTGEKVFLECVQDMDHENMFWYRQDPGLGLRLIYFSYDVKMKEKGDIPEGYSVSREKKERFSLILESASTNQTSMYLCASSLQGVNTQYFGPGTRLTVL.